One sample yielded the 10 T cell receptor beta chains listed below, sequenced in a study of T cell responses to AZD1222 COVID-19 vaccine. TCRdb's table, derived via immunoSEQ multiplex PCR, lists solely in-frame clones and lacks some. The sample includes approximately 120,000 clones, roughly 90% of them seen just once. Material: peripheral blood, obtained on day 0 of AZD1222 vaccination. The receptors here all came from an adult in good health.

The CDR3 nucleotides are TGTGCCAGCAGAGTAGGGGGGGGTAATGAAAAACTGTTTTTT. Its translation is CASRVGGGNEKLFF. The chain is built from TRBV28 and TRBJ1-4; tentatively, D is TRBD1 (6 bases). The CDR3 runs 14 residues. V lost 6 bases and J lost 4, with 12 bases in between. The germline V gene has CDR1 MDHEN and CDR2 SYDVKM.

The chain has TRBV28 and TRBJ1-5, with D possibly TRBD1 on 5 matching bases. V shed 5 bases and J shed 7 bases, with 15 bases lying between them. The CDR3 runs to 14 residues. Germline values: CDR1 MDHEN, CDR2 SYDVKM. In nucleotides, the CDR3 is TGTGCCAGCAGTAATCAGGGAGGGTACCAGCCCCAGCATTTT. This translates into CASSNQGGYQPQHF.

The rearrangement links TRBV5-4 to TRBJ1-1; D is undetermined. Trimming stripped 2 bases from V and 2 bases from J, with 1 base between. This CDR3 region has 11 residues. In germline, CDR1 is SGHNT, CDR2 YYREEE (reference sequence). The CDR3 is CASSLNTEAFF. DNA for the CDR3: TGTGCCAGCAGCTTAAACACTGAAGCTTTCTTT.

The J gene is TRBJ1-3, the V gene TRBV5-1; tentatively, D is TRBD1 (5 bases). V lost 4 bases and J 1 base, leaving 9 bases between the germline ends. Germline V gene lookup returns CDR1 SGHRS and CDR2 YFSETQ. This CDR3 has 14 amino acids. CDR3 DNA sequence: TGCGCCAGCAGCCGGGGGGTTTCTGGAAACACCATATATTTT. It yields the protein CASSRGVSGNTIYF.

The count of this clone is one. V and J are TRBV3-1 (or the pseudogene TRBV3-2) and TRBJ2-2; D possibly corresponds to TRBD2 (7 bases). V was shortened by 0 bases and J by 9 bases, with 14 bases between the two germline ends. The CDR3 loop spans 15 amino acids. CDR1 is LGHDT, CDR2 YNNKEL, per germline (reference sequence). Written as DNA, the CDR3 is TGTGCCAGCAGCCAAGATCTCCTCGGGGGGCGGGAGCTGTTTTTT. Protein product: CASSQDLLGGRELFF.

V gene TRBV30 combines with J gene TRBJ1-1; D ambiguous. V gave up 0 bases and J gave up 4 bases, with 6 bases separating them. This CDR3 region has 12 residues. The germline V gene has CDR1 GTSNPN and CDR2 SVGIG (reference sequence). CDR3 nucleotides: TGTGCCTGGAGTGTGGGATTCACTGAAGCTTTCTTT. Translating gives CAWSVGFTEAFF.

The DNA for the CDR3 is TGTGCCAGCAGCCTATCGAGCAAGAACACTGAAGCTTTCTTT. Translated, it gives CASSLSSKNTEAFF. The J gene is TRBJ1-1, the V gene TRBV7-3; D call uncertain. CDR1 and CDR2 from the germline V gene are SGHTA and FQGTGA. The CDR3 has 14 amino acids. Trimming took 5 bases from V and 1 from J, leaving 11 bases between them.

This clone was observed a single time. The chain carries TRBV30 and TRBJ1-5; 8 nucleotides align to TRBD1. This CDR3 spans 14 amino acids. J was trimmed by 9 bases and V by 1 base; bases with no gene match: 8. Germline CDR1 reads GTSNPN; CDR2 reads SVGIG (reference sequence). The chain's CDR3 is CAWSGGQATMPQHF. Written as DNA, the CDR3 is TGTGCCTGGAGTGGGGGACAGGCTACTATGCCCCAGCATTTT.

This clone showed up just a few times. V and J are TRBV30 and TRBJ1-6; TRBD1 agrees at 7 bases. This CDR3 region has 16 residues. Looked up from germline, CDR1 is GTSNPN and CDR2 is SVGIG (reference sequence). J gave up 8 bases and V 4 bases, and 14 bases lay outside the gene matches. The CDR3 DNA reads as TGTGCCTGGACTCCCTATGGACAGGCTCGGGATTCACCCCTCCACTTT. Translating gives CAWTPYGQARDSPLHF.

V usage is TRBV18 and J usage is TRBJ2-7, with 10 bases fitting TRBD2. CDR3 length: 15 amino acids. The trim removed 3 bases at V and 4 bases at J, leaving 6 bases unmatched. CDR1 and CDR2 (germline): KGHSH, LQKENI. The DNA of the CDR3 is TGTGCCAGCTCACCGTCTAGCGGGAGTGGATACGAGCAGTACTTC. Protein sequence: CASSPSSGSGYEQYF.